This T cell receptor beta chain was obtained from a study of T cell responses to AZD1222 COVID-19 vaccine. Study-level results: Donor demographics were predominantly white British with a female majority; clonal diversity may be underestimated. Close to half of all spike-specific TCRs reportedly target regions of the variants that are unmutated.

Pooled samples include second doses given at about 4 or 12 weeks. V was shortened by 6 bases and J by 3 bases, with 11 bases between the two germline ends. The CDR3 is 13 amino acids. Germline V lookup: CDR1 SQVTM, CDR2 ANQGSEA. TCRdb keeps only in-frame clones here, not all; method: immunoSEQ multiplex PCR. The sample carries about 150,000 clones, about 87% recorded once. This clone is a singleton in its sample. Its matching antigen is unknown. The input for sequencing was peripheral blood, taken 28 days after the second AZD1222 dose. The V gene is TRBV29-1, the J gene TRBJ2-2, with D tentatively TRBD1 (5 bases). This clonotype originated in an adult who received the AZD1222 COVID-19 vaccine. The CDR3 protein is CSVARTYTGELFF. The CDR3 DNA reads TGCAGCGTGGCCCGGACATACACCGGGGAGCTGTTTTTT.